Following are 17 T cell receptor beta chains from one sample sequenced in a study of blood T cell repertoires in COVID-19. Sequenced by immunoSEQ multiplex PCR; TCRdb stores in-frame clones only, minus some. The sample carries hundreds of thousands of clones, around 90% recorded once. The sample was PBMCs or T cells enriched from blood (not recorded which). The receptors originated from a middle-aged woman who had recovered from COVID-19.

V is TRBV3-1 (or the pseudogene TRBV3-2) and J is TRBJ2-3; D might be TRBD1 (6 bases). With 4 bases removed from V and 2 bases from J, the gap between germline ends came to 13 bases. Germline V gives CDR1 LGHDT, CDR2 YNNKEL (reference sequence). The CDR3 contains 15 residues. The CDR3 spells CASSRGQTNTDTQYF. CDR3 coding DNA: TGTGCCAGCAGCCGAGGACAGACTAACACAGATACGCAGTATTTT.

The chain combines TRBV14 with TRBJ2-1; unclear D gene. V lost 2 bases to trimming and J lost 9 bases, with 11 bases between them. Germline loops: CDR1 SGHDN, CDR2 FVKESK. The CDR3 is 13 amino acids. The CDR3 region has the DNA TGTGCCAGCAGCCAACTCATCTCGGGTGAGCAGTTCTTC. It codes for CASSQLISGEQFF.

This chain connects TRBV7-3 to TRBJ2-5, with 8 bases fitting TRBD1. The V gene's germline CDR1 is SGHTA and CDR2 FQGTGA. This CDR3 comprises 15 residues. V lost 4 bases and J lost 7; bases outside the gene matches: 11. The CDR3 DNA is TGTGCCAGCAGCTCCGGGACGGCCGGACAGGGGACCCAGTACTTC. Translated: CASSSGTAGQGTQYF.

The chain uses TRBV24-1 and TRBJ1-5, with D hard to call. The CDR3 length is 14 residues. In germline, CDR1 is KGHDR, CDR2 SFDVKD. V lost 4 bases to trimming and J lost 0 bases, with 6 bases between them. CDR3 in amino acids: CATSDPHSNQPQHF. The CDR3 DNA sequence: TGTGCCACCAGTGACCCCCATAGCAATCAGCCCCAGCATTTT.

The chain combines TRBV7-7 with TRBJ2-1, with D possibly TRBD2 on 7 matching bases. From germline, CDR1 is SSHAT and CDR2 FNYEAQ (reference sequence). The CDR3 extends over 12 amino acids. For the CDR3, the DNA is TGTGCTATCGGGGGGCGTGTGGATGAGCAGTTCTTC. It translates to CAIGGRVDEQFF.

The chain couples TRBV7-3 to TRBJ2-3; TRBD1 might be the D (6 bases). This CDR3 has 15 amino acids. Looked up from germline, CDR1 is SGHTA and CDR2 is FQGTGA. The V end lost 2 bases, the J end lost 6 bases, and 15 bases lay between the germline ends. The CDR3 bases are TGTGCCAGCAGCTTAGGACTTGGGGGCCAGGATACGCAGTATTTT. The encoded protein is CASSLGLGGQDTQYF. Complete variable domain (other parts from reference TRBV7-3 and TRBJ2-3): GAGVSQTPSNKVTEKGKYVELRCDPISGHTALYWYRQSLGQGPEFLIYFQGTGAADDSGLPNDRFFAVRPEGSVSTLKIQRTERGDSAVYLCASSLGLGGQDTQYFGPGTRLTVL.

The rearrangement joins TRBV28 to TRBJ1-6, with D uncertain. Trimming stripped 2 bases from V and 13 bases from J, with 9 bases between. Germline V CDR1 and CDR2: MDHEN, SYDVKM. The CDR3 contains 12 residues. CDR3 nucleotide sequence: TGTGCCAGCAGTTTACCAGGCGGGCCCCTCCACTTT. The encoded protein is CASSLPGGPLHF.

The genes are TRBV6-5 and TRBJ2-1; maybe TRBD2 (6 bases). This CDR3 has 15 amino acids. Germline V gene data show CDR1 as MNHEY and CDR2 as SVGAGI. V was cut by 6 bases and J by 7 bases, with 19 bases left in between. The CDR3 here is CASRADGRAGNEQFF. The DNA of the CDR3 is TGTGCCAGCAGGGCCGACGGTCGGGCGGGGAATGAGCAGTTCTTC.

This chain links TRBV2 with TRBJ2-1; 7 nucleotides agree with TRBD1. V shed 6 bases and J 14 bases; nucleotides not matched to a gene: 16. This CDR3 is 14 amino acids long. Looked up from germline, CDR1 is SNHLY and CDR2 is FYNNEI. The CDR3 bases are TGTGCCAGCAGGGGGACAGCCAACATTTTCGGAAAGTTCTTC. Translation: CASRGTANIFGKFF.

The V call is TRBV5-1, the J call TRBJ2-7, with 8 bases aligning to TRBD2. From germline, CDR1 is SGHRS and CDR2 YFSETQ. With 3 bases clipped from V and 2 bases from J, the junction kept 13 bases outside the gene matches. CDR3 length: 17 residues. CDR3 in amino acids: CASSSRRGSGGPYEQYF. The CDR3 DNA reads TGCGCCAGCAGCTCCCGTCGGGGGAGCGGGGGCCCCTACGAGCAGTACTTC.

The V and J genes are TRBV3-1 (or the pseudogene TRBV3-2) and TRBJ2-3; 8 bases map to TRBD2. Germline values: CDR1 LGHDT, CDR2 YNNKEL (reference sequence). The CDR3 contains 15 residues. Trimming cost V 6 bases and J 8 bases; bases outside gene matches: 13. The CDR3 sequence: CASRTSDAPVFTQYF. The CDR3 nucleotides read TGTGCCAGCAGGACTAGCGACGCCCCCGTTTTTACGCAGTATTTT.

The chain recombines TRBV7-2 with TRBJ2-2; possible D gene TRBD2, 6 bases. Germline V gene lookup returns CDR1 SGHTA and CDR2 FQGNSA. V was shortened by 5 bases and J by 3 bases, with 16 bases between the two germline ends. CDR3 length equals 16 residues. CDR3 sequence: CASSLSKSGHTGELFF. Here the CDR3 DNA reads TGTGCCAGCAGCCTATCTAAGAGCGGGCACACCGGGGAGCTGTTTTTT.

J is TRBJ2-1 and V is TRBV6-4; 13 positions match TRBD2. V was clipped by 4 bases and J by 8 bases; unmatched bases: 5. In germline, CDR1 is MRHNA, CDR2 SNTAGT. The CDR3 sequence is 15 residues long. This CDR3 is CASSGGLAGAHEQFF. Here the CDR3 DNA reads TGTGCCAGCAGTGGAGGACTAGCGGGAGCCCATGAGCAGTTCTTC.

This clone was seen a few times. The V and J genes are TRBV5-1 and TRBJ2-7, with D perhaps matching TRBD2 (5 bases). Germline loops: CDR1 SGHRS, CDR2 YFSETQ. The V and J ends lost 3 bases and 0 bases respectively, with 16 bases between them. This CDR3 has 16 amino acids. As DNA, the CDR3 is TGCGCCAGCAGCTCGGGAACAGACGGAATCTCCTACGAGCAGTACTTC. This gives the protein CASSSGTDGISYEQYF. The complete variable domain, with remaining parts taken from reference TRBV5-1 and TRBJ2-7, reads KAGVTQTPRYLIKTRGQQVTLSCSPISGHRSVSWYQQTPGQGLQFLFEYFSETQRNKGNFPGRFSGRQFSNSRSEMNVSTLELGDSALYLCASSSGTDGISYEQYFGPGTRLTVT.

The gene calls are TRBV28 and TRBJ2-7; possibly TRBD1 for D (6 bases). The germline V gene has CDR1 MDHEN and CDR2 SYDVKM. The CDR3 covers 15 residues. The V and J ends lost 3 bases and 2 bases respectively, with 14 bases between them. CDR3 DNA: TGTGCCAGCAGTTTTGGGCAGGGGTTAACCTACGAGCAGTACTTC. Translating gives CASSFGQGLTYEQYF. Looking up the rest from reference TRBV28 and TRBJ2-7 gives the full variable domain: DVKVTQSSRYLVKRTGEKVFLECVQDMDHENMFWYRQDPGLGLRLIYFSYDVKMKEKGDIPEGYSVSREKKERFSLILESASTNQTSMYLCASSFGQGLTYEQYFGPGTRLTVT.

This chain joins TRBV9 and TRBJ2-7; D gene uncertain. CDR1 and CDR2 from the germline V gene are SGDLS and YYNGEE. The ends were cut back, 3 bases at V and 3 bases at J, with 10 bases in the middle. CDR3 length: 13 amino acids. Here the CDR3 reads CASSAPSSYEQYF. Written as DNA, the CDR3 is TGTGCCAGCAGCGCCCCTTCCAGCTACGAGCAGTACTTC.

The J gene is TRBJ2-7, the V gene TRBV5-4, with D possibly matching TRBD1 (6 bases). Germline V gene sequence: CDR1 SGHNT, CDR2 YYREEE (reference sequence). The V end was cut by 0 bases, the J end by 2 bases, with 12 bases between. The CDR3 sequence is 15 residues long. The CDR3 loop reads CASSLGGGTTYEQYF. For the CDR3, the DNA is TGTGCCAGCAGCTTGGGAGGGGGTACAACCTACGAGCAGTACTTC.